What follows are 21 T cell receptor beta chains derived from one specimen sequenced in a study of cytomegalovirus exposure and HLA in healthy donors. Researchers ran the PCR with 60 Vbeta and 13 Jbeta primers. Sequencing used immunoSEQ multiplex PCR; TCRdb keeps in-frame clones, though not all of them. The table has fewer than 150,000 clones, 65% to 85% seen once. The sequencing sample was made of PBMCs. The receptors were sampled from a male donor in good health and CMV-seronegative.

The table lists this clone with a few counts. The gene calls are TRBV2 and TRBJ1-1; possibly TRBD1 for D (5 bases). The CDR3 sequence is 13 residues long. The V end was cut by 0 bases, the J end by 4 bases, with 6 bases between. Germline V gene lookup returns CDR1 SNHLY and CDR2 FYNNEI. The CDR3 coding sequence is TGTGCCAGCAGTGAAGCGGGGGGCACTGAAGCTTTCTTT. Its translation is CASSEAGGTEAFF.

The chain combines TRBV20-1 with TRBJ2-3; no reliable D call. CDR1 DFQATT and CDR2 SNEGSKA come from the germline V gene (reference sequence). V was trimmed by 3 bases and J by 9 bases, leaving 7 bases between them. The CDR3 has 10 amino acids. CDR3 in amino acids: CSASGKTQYF. The CDR3 DNA is TGCAGTGCTAGCGGTAAAACGCAGTATTTT.

The J gene is TRBJ2-4, the V gene TRBV19, with 8 bases aligning to TRBD2. V was pared by 10 bases and J by 6 bases, with 11 bases of the junction left unmatched. Germline CDR1 is LNHDA and CDR2 is SQIVND (reference sequence). The CDR3 length is 14 residues. The CDR3 is CATRPAGLGNIQYF. As DNA, the CDR3 is TGTGCCACCCGACCGGCGGGACTAGGAAACATTCAGTACTTC.

The sample holds one count of this clone. This rearrangement joins TRBV7-3 to TRBJ2-3; D unclear. The CDR3 contains 11 residues. CDR1 is SGHTA, CDR2 FQGTGA, per germline. Trimming pared 3 bases from V and 5 bases from J, leaving 3 bases between. CDR3 coding DNA: TGTGCCAGCAGCTTCGGAGATACGCAGTATTTT. Translated, it gives CASSFGDTQYF.

CDR3 nucleotides: TGTGCCAGTAGTATAGGGCAGGGGGCAAACCAGCCCCAGCATTTT. Its translation is CASSIGQGANQPQHF. V is TRBV19 and J is TRBJ1-5; 8 bases match TRBD1. This CDR3 contains 15 residues. Trimming at V came to 1 base and at J to 7 bases, leaving 6 bases not matched to a gene. CDR1 is LNHDA, CDR2 SQIVND, per germline (reference sequence).

This chain uses TRBV7-9 with TRBJ2-7; 8 nucleotides agree with TRBD1. The junction had 3 bases not matched to a gene; V was cut back by 1 base and J by 1 base. Germline CDR1 is SEHNR and CDR2 is FQNEAQ (reference sequence). The CDR3 spans 15 residues. The CDR3 DNA reads TGTGCCAGCAGCTTAGGGACAGGGCCGTCCTACGAGCAGTACTTC. The encoded protein is CASSLGTGPSYEQYF. The full variable domain, rest sourced from reference TRBV7-9 and TRBJ2-7, is DTGVSQNPRHKITKRGQNVTFRCDPISEHNRLYWYRQTLGQGPEFLTYFQNEAQLEKSRLLSDRFSAERPKGSFSTLEIQRTEQGDSAMYLCASSLGTGPSYEQYFGPGTRLTVT.

This clone was recorded only once. V usage is TRBV4-1 and J usage is TRBJ2-5, with 8 bases lining up with TRBD1. The DNA end is a closer match to TRBJ2-7, so the J assignment may be wrong. The CDR3 contains 14 residues. CDR1 and CDR2 from the germline V gene are MGHRA and YSYEKL. CDR3 region: CASSPRQGLYEQYF. Here the CDR3 DNA reads TGCGCCAGCAGCCCCCGACAGGGGTTATACGAGCAGTACTTC.

The chain links TRBV5-6 to TRBJ2-3; 7 bases map to TRBD2. The germline gives CDR1 SGHDT, CDR2 YYEEEE. The CDR3 has 15 residues. J gave up 6 bases and V 2 bases, and 9 bases lay outside the gene matches. The CDR3 DNA sequence: TGTGCCAGCAGCTTAGGGACTAACACGCTGGATACGCAGTATTTT. It specifies CASSLGTNTLDTQYF.

The V call is TRBV10-3, the J call TRBJ2-2; tentatively, D is TRBD1 (6 bases). Germline lookup yields CDR1 ENHRY and CDR2 SYGVKD. Trimming left V 11 bases short and J 1 base short, with 11 bases between. CDR3 length equals 13 residues. The CDR3 sequence: CAYQGQNTGELFF. The CDR3 DNA sequence: TGTGCCTACCAGGGACAGAACACCGGGGAGCTGTTTTTT.

The chain carries TRBV21-1 and TRBJ2-1; the D call of TRBD2 is as the table states it, not checked on the DNA. TRBV21-1 is labeled a pseudogene. CDR3 length: 8 residues. CDR3 amino acids: CASGRQFF. In DNA form, the CDR3 reads TGTGCCAGCGGGAGGCAGTTCTTC.

The V gene is TRBV7-2, the J gene TRBJ1-3; the match to TRBD1 covers 9 bases. The CDR3 is 15 residues long. V lost 5 bases and J lost 2; bases outside the gene matches: 4. From germline, CDR1 is SGHTA and CDR2 FQGNSA. CDR3 protein: CASSVHRGPGNTIYF. The CDR3 DNA follows: TGTGCCAGCAGCGTGCACAGGGGGCCTGGAAACACCATATATTTT.

The rearrangement joins TRBV7-6 to TRBJ1-5; TRBD1 agrees at 8 bases. The ends lost 1 base at V and 5 bases at J; junction bases unmatched: 4. This CDR3 comprises 15 residues. Germline loops: CDR1 SGHVS, CDR2 FNYEAQ. CDR3 sequence (DNA): TGTGCCAGCAGCTTAGAGGCAGGGGGCGATCAGCCCCAGCATTTT. As protein: CASSLEAGGDQPQHF.

This chain connects TRBV30 to TRBJ1-1; no clear D. The CDR3 loop spans 11 amino acids. Germline CDR1 reads GTSNPN; CDR2 reads SVGIG (reference sequence). Deletions cut 0 bases from V and 10 bases from J, with 9 bases between. The CDR3 nucleotides are TGTGCCTGGAGTGTACTAACCTCAGCTTTCTTT. Residues: CAWSVLTSAFF.

The chain is built from TRBV5-6 and TRBJ2-5; 12 positions match TRBD2. The CDR3 spans 18 residues. In germline, CDR1 is SGHDT, CDR2 YYEEEE. Trimming took 3 bases from V and 5 from J; bases not matched to a gene: 14. The DNA of the CDR3 is TGTGCCAGCAGCTCCAGCGGACTAGCGGGATTCCTTCGGGAGACCCAGTACTTC. It yields the protein CASSSSGLAGFLRETQYF.

V usage is TRBV19 and J usage is TRBJ2-7, with D possibly being TRBD1 (6 bases). Trimming took off 2 bases at V and 2 bases at J, with 10 bases between the two ends. This CDR3 is built from 14 residues. CDR1 is LNHDA, CDR2 SQIVND, per germline (reference sequence). CDR3 region: CASSITRQAYEQYF. The CDR3 DNA follows: TGTGCCAGTAGTATAACTCGACAGGCCTACGAGCAGTACTTC.

The genes are TRBV2 and TRBJ1-5; D uncertain. V shed 6 bases and J shed 0 bases, with 6 bases lying between them. CDR1 SNHLY and CDR2 FYNNEI come from the germline V gene. The CDR3 is made up of 13 amino acids. CDR3: CASRADSNQPQHF. The CDR3 DNA sequence: TGTGCCAGCAGGGCAGATAGCAATCAGCCCCAGCATTTT.

The chain recombines TRBV15 with TRBJ2-3, with TRBD2 matching 12 bases. Germline V CDR1 and CDR2: LNHNV, YYDKDF (reference sequence). There are 16 residues in the CDR3. V lost 3 bases to trimming and J lost 3 bases; unmatched junction nucleotides: 4. The CDR3 is CATSRGLAGGTDTQYF. The CDR3, as DNA: TGTGCCACCAGCAGGGGGCTAGCGGGAGGGACAGATACGCAGTATTTT.

The chain carries TRBV7-2 and TRBJ2-2, with D possibly matching TRBD2 (5 bases). The CDR3 runs 15 residues. Germline CDR1 is SGHTA and CDR2 is FQGNSA. V lost 5 bases to trimming and J lost 7 bases, with 17 bases between them. The DNA for the CDR3 is TGTGCCAGCAGCCTCATTAGACTACCTGGCGGGGAGCTGTTTTTT. Residues: CASSLIRLPGGELFF.

This chain links TRBV6-4 with TRBJ2-3, with unresolved D. This CDR3 has 14 residues. V gave up 5 bases and J gave up 2 bases, with 11 bases separating them. Germline CDR1 and CDR2: MRHNA and SNTAGT. The CDR3 loop is CASSPSQNTDTQYF. In DNA form, the CDR3 reads TGTGCCAGCAGTCCGTCGCAGAACACAGATACGCAGTATTTT.

The CDR3 bases are TGTGCCAGCAGCCCAGGGGTTTCCGGGGCTGAGCAGTTCTTC. This translates into CASSPGVSGAEQFF. V is TRBV27 and J is TRBJ2-1; a weak D match, TRBD1 (6 bases). V was pared by 6 bases and J by 9 bases, with 18 bases between. This CDR3 region has 14 residues. In germline, CDR1 is MNHEY, CDR2 SMNVEV (reference sequence).

The V and J genes are TRBV29-1 and TRBJ2-5, with 9 positions matching TRBD2. V gave up 5 bases and J gave up 7 bases; unmatched junction bases: 8. The CDR3 loop spans 13 amino acids. From germline, CDR1 is SQVTM and CDR2 ANQGSEA. The CDR3 DNA follows: TGCAGCGTTCGAGCGGGAGGCGTCGGGACCCAGTACTTC. Translating gives CSVRAGGVGTQYF.